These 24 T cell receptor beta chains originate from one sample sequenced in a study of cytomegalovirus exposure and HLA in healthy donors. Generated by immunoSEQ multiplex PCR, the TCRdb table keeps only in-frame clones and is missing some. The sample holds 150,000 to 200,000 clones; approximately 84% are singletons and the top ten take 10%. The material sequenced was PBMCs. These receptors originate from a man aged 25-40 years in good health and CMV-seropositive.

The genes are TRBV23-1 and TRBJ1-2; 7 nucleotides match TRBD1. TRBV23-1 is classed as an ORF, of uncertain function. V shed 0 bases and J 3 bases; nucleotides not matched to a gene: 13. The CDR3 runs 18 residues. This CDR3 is CASSQSKPLQGVDYGYTF. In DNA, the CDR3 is TGCGCCAGCAGTCAATCGAAGCCGCTTCAGGGGGTTGACTATGGCTACACCTTC.

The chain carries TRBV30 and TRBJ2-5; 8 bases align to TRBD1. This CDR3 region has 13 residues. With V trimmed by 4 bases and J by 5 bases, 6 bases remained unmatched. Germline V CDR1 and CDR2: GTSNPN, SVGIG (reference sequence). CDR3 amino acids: CAWKDRVGETQYF. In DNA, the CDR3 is TGTGCCTGGAAGGACAGGGTGGGGGAGACCCAGTACTTC. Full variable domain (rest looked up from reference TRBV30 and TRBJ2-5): SQTIHQWPATLVQPVGSPLSLECTVEGTSNPNLYWYRQAAGRGLQLLFYSVGIGQISSEVPQNLSASRPQDRQFILSSKKLLLSDSGFYLCAWKDRVGETQYFGPGTRLLVL.

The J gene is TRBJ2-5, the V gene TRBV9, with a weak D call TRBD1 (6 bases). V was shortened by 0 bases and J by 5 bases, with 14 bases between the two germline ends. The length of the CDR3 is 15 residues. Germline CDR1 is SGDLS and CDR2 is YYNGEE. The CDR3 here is CASSVGQGNRETQYF. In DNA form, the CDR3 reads TGTGCCAGCAGCGTAGGCCAGGGGAATAGGGAGACCCAGTACTTC.

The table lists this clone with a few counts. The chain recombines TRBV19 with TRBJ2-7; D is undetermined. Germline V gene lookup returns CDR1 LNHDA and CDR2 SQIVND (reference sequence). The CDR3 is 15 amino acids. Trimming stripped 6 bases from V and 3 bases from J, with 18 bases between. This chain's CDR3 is CASRRRVALNYEQYF. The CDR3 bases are TGTGCCAGTAGACGCCGGGTGGCGCTGAACTACGAGCAGTACTTC.

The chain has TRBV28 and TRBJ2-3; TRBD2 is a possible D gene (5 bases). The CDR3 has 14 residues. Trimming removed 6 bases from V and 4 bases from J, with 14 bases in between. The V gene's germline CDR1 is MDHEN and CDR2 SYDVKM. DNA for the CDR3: TGTGCCAGCAGCCTCTACGGGGAGTCAGATACGCAGTATTTT. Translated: CASSLYGESDTQYF.

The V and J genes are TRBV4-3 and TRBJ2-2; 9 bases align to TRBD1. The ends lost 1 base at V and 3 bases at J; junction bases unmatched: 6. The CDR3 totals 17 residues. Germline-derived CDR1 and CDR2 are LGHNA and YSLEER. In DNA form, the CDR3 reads TGCGCCAGCAGCCAAGGACGTAGGACAGGGGACACCGGGGAGCTGTTTTTT. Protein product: CASSQGRRTGDTGELFF.

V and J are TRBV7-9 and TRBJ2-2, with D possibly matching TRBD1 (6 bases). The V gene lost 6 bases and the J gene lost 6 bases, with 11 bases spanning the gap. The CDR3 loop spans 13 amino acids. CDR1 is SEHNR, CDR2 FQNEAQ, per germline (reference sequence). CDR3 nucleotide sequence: TGTGCCAGCAGGAAAGGACAGCCCGGGGAGCTGTTTTTT. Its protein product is CASRKGQPGELFF.

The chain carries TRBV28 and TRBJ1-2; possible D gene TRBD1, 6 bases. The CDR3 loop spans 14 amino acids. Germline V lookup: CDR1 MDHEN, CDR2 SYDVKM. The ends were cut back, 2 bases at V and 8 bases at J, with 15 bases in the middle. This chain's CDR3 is CASSLIQGLRGYTF. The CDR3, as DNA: TGTGCCAGCAGTTTAATACAGGGTTTGCGAGGCTACACCTTC.

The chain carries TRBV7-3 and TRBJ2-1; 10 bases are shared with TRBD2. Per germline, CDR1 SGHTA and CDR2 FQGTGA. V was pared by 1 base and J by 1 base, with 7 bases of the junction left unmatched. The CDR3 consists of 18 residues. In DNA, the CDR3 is TGTGCCAGCAGCTTAAGGCCGGCTAGCGGGAGATCCTACAATGAGCAGTTCTTC. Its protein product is CASSLRPASGRSYNEQFF.

CDR3 region: CASSVELRGSYNEQFF. Written as DNA, the CDR3 is TGTGCCAGCAGCGTAGAGCTGCGGGGGTCCTACAATGAGCAGTTCTTC. V gene TRBV9 combines with J gene TRBJ2-1, with TRBD2 identical over 7 bases. The CDR3 loop spans 16 amino acids. Per the germline V gene, CDR1 is SGDLS and CDR2 is YYNGEE. The ends lost 0 bases at V and 1 base at J; junction bases unmatched: 4. Together with reference TRBV9 and TRBJ2-1, the CDR3 gives the full variable domain: DSGVTQTPKHLITATGQRVTLRCSPRSGDLSVYWYQQSLDQGLQFLIQYYNGEERAKGNILERFSAQQFPDLHSELNLSSLELGDSALYFCASSVELRGSYNEQFFGPGTRLTVL.

DNA of the CDR3: TGTGCCTGGAGGCAGGGGGCGGGCGAGCAGTACTTC. Encoded protein: CAWRQGAGEQYF. The V call is TRBV30, the J call TRBJ2-7; 8 nucleotides match TRBD1. J was trimmed by 6 bases and V by 3 bases; bases with no gene match: 4. The CDR3 sequence is 12 residues long. Germline loops: CDR1 GTSNPN, CDR2 SVGIG (reference sequence).

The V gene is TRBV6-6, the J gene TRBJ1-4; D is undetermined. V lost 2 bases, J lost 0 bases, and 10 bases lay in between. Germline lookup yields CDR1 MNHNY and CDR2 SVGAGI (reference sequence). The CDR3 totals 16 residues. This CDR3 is CASSYTGATTNEKLFF. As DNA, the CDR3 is TGTGCCAGCAGTTACACTGGTGCTACAACTAATGAAAAACTGTTTTTT.

CDR3 coding DNA: TGTGCCTGGAGTGTTGGCAGGGGCGGAAAGACCCAGTACTTC. This translates into CAWSVGRGGKTQYF. The chain is built from TRBV30 and TRBJ2-5, with D perhaps matching TRBD1 (6 bases). The CDR3 spans 14 residues. V shed 0 bases and J shed 6 bases, with 14 bases lying between them. The germline CDR1 and CDR2 sequences are GTSNPN and SVGIG (reference sequence).

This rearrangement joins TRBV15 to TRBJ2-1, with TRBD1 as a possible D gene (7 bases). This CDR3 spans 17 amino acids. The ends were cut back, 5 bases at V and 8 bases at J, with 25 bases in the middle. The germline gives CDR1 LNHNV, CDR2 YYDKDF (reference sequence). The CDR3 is CATSSQPGRQGSDEQFF. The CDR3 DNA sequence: TGTGCCACCAGCTCTCAGCCCGGGAGACAGGGATCGGATGAGCAGTTCTTC.

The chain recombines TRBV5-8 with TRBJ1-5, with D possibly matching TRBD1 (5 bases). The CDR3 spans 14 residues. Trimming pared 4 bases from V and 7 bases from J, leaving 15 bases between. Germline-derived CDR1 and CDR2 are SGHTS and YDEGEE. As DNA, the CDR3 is TGTGCCAGCAGCCTTCTACCGGGGGACCAGCCCCAGCATTTT. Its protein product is CASSLLPGDQPQHF. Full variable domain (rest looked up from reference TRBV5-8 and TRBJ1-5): EAGVTQSPTHLIKTRGQQATLRCSPISGHTSVYWYQQALGLGLQFLLWYDEGEERNRGNFPPRFSGRQFPNYSSELNVNALELEDSALYLCASSLLPGDQPQHFGDGTRLSIL.

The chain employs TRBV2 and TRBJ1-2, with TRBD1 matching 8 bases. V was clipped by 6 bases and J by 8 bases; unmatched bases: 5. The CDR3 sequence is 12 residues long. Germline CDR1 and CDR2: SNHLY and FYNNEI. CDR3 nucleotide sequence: TGTGCCAGCAGCGAGACAGGGGTCGGCTACACCTTC. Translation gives CASSETGVGYTF.

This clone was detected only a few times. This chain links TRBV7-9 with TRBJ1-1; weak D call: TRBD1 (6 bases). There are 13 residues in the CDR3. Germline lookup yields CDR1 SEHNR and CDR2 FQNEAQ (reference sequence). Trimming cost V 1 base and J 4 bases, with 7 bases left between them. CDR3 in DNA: TGTGCCAGCAGCTTAGAAGGGGGCACTGAAGCTTTCTTT. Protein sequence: CASSLEGGTEAFF. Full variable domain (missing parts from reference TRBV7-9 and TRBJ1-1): DTGVSQNPRHKITKRGQNVTFRCDPISEHNRLYWYRQTLGQGPEFLTYFQNEAQLEKSRLLSDRFSAERPKGSFSTLEIQRTEQGDSAMYLCASSLEGGTEAFFGQGTRLTVV.

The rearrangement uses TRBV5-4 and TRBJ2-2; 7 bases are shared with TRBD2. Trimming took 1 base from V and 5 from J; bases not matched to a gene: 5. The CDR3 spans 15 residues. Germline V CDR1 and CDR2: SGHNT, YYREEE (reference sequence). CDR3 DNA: TGTGCCAGCAGCTTGAGGGGCGGGGGAACCGGGGAGCTGTTTTTT. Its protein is CASSLRGGGTGELFF.

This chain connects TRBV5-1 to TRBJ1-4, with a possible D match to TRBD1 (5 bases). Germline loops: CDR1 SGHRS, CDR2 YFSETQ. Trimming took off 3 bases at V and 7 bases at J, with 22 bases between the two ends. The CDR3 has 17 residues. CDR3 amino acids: CASSSTSRGQWGEKLFF. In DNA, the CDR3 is TGCGCCAGCAGCTCAACGTCAAGGGGCCAGTGGGGTGAAAAACTGTTTTTT.

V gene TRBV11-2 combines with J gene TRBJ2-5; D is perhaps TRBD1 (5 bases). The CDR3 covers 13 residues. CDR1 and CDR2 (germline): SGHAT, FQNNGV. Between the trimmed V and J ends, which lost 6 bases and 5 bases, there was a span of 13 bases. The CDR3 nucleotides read TGTGCCAGCAGTCCCGACAGTTGGGAGACCCAGTACTTC. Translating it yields CASSPDSWETQYF.

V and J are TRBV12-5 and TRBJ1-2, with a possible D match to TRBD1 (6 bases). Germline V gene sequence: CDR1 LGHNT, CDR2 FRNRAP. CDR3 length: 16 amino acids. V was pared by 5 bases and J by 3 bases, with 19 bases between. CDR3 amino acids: CASGPTTGLGHYGYTF. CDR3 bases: TGTGCTAGTGGTCCAACGACAGGATTGGGTCACTATGGCTACACCTTC.

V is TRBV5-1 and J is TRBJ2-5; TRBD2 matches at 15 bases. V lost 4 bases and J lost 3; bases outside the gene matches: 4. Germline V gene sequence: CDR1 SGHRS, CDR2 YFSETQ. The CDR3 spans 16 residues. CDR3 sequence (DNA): TGCGCCAGCAGCCCTGGACTAGCGGGGGGGAAAGAGACCCAGTACTTC. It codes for CASSPGLAGGKETQYF.

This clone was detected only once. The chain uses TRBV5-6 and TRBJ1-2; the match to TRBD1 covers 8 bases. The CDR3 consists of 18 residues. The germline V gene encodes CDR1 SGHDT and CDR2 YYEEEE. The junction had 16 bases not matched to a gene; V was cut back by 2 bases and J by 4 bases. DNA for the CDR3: TGTGCCAGCAGCTTAGGACAGGGCACAACTAGCCTTATCTATGGCTACACCTTC. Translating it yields CASSLGQGTTSLIYGYTF.

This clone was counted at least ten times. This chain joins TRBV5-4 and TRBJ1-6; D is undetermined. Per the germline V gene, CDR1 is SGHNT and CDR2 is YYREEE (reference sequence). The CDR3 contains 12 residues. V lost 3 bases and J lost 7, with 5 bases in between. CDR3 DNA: TGTGCCAGCAGCTCCCCAAATTCACCCCTCCACTTT. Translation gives CASSSPNSPLHF.